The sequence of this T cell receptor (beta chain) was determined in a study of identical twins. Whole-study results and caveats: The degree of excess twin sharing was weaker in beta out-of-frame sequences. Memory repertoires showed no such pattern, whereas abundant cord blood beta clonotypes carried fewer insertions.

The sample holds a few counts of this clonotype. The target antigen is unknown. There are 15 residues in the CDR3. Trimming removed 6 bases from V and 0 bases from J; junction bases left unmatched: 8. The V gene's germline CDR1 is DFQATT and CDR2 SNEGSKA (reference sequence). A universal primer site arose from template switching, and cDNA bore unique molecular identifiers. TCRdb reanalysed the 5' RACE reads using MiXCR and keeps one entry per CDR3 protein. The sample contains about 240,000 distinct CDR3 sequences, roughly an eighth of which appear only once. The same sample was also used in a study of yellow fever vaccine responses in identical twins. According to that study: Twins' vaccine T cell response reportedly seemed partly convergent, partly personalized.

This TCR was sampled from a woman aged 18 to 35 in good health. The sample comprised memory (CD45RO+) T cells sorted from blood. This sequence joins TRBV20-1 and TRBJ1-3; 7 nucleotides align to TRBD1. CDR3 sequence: CSAPDRLSSGNTIYF. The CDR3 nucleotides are TGCAGTGCACCGGACAGGCTCTCCTCTGGAAACACCATATATTTT.